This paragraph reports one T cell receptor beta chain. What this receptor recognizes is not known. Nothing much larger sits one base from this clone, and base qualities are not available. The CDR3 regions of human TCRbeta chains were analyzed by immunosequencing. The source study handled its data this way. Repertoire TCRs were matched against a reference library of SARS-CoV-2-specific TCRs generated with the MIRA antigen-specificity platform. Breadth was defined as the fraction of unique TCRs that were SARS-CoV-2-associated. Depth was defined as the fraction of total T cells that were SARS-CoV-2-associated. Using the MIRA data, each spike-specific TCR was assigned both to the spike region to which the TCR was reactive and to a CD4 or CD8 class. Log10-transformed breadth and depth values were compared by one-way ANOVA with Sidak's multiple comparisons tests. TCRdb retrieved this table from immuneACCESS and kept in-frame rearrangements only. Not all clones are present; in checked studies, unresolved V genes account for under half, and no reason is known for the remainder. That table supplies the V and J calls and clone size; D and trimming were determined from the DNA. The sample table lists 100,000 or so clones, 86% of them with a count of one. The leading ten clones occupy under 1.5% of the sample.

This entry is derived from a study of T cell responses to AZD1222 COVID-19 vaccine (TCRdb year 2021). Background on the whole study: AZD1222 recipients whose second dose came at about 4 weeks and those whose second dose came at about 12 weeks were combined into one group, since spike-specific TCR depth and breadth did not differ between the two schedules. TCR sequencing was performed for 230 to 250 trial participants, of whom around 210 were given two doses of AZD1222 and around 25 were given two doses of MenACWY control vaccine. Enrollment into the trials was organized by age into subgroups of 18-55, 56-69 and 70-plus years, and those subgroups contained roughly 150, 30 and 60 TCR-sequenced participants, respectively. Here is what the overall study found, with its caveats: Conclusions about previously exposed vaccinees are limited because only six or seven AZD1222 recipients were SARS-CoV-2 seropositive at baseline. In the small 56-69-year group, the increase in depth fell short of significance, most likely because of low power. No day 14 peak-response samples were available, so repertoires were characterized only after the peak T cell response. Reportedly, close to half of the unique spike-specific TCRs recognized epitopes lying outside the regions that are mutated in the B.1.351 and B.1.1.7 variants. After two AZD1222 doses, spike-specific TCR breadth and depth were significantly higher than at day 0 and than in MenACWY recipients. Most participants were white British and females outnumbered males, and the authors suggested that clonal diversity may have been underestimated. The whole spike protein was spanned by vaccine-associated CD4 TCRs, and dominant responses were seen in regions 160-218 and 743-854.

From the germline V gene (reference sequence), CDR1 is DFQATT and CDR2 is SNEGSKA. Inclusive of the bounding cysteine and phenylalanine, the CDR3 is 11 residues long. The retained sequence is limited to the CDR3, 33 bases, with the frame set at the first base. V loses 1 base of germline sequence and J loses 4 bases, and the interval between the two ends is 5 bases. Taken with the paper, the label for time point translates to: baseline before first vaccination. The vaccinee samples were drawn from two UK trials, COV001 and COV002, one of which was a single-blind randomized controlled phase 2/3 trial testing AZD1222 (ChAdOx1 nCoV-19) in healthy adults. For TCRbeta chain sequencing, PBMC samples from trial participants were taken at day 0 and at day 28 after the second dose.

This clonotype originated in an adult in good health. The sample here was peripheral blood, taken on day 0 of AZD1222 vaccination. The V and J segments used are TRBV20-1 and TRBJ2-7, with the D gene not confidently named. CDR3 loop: CSARVSYEQYF. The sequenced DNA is TGCAGTGCTAGAGTTAGTTACGAGCAGTACTTC.